These 26 T cell receptor beta chains were all obtained from the same sample, sequenced in a study of beta chain features in type 1 diabetes. Reverse transcribing all isolated RNA meant expressed TCRB transcripts were sequenced. Profiled with immunoSEQ multiplex PCR; TCRdb holds only in-frame clones, not every one. The repertoire consists of 350,000 to 400,000 clones, with about 16% occurring once and the leading ten covering 0.019%. Sequenced material: naive CD4+ T cells from blood. These receptors came from a woman aged 18-29 years in good health.

V gene TRBV9 combines with J gene TRBJ1-2; 8 bases map to TRBD1. Germline CDR1 SGDLS, CDR2 YYNGEE. This CDR3 has 12 residues. The junction had 6 bases not matched to a gene; V was cut back by 4 bases and J by 10 bases. In DNA, the CDR3 is TGTGCCAGCAGCTTTGGACAGGGTGCCTACACCTTC. Its translation is CASSFGQGAYTF.

V is TRBV18 and J is TRBJ2-7, with D maybe TRBD1 (5 bases). Germline CDR1 is KGHSH and CDR2 is LQKENI. This CDR3 is 15 amino acids long. V was trimmed by 1 base and J by 3 bases, leaving 13 bases between them. For the CDR3, the DNA is TGTGCCAGCTCACCACGGGCAGGGATGAACTACGAGCAGTACTTC. This translates into CASSPRAGMNYEQYF. Combining the CDR3 with reference TRBV18 and TRBJ2-7 gives the whole variable domain NAGVMQNPRHLVRRRGQEARLRCSPMKGHSHVYWYRQLPEEGLKFMVYLQKENIIDESGMPKERFSAEFPKEGPSILRIQQVVRGDSAAYFCASSPRAGMNYEQYFGPGTRLTVT.

This clone was observed a few times. The V and J genes are TRBV6-1 and TRBJ1-1; D is uncertain. CDR1 and CDR2 (germline): MNHNS, SASEGT. This CDR3 is 12 amino acids long. V was clipped by 7 bases and J by 8 bases, with 14 bases between them. For the CDR3, the DNA is TGTGCCAGCACCAATAGAGGCGGGGAAGCTTTCTTT. Protein: CASTNRGGEAFF.

In this sample, this clone turned up a few times. The V and J genes are TRBV15 and TRBJ2-7, with 7 bases matching TRBD1. V lost 2 bases, J lost 1 base, and 8 bases stayed unmatched. CDR1 LNHNV and CDR2 YYDKDF come from the germline V gene (reference sequence). This CDR3 has 16 amino acids. The CDR3 is CATSRLPTGASYEQYF. Written as DNA, the CDR3 is TGTGCCACCAGCAGACTCCCAACAGGGGCTTCCTACGAGCAGTACTTC.

The chain is built from TRBV11-2 and TRBJ2-5, with D possibly matching TRBD1 (6 bases). Germline V gene sequence: CDR1 SGHAT, CDR2 FQNNGV. The CDR3 has 15 amino acids. V was shortened by 5 bases and J by 4 bases, with 17 bases between the two germline ends. Here the CDR3 reads CASSLTRQAGETQYF. CDR3 DNA sequence: TGTGCCAGCAGCCTTACCCGACAGGCCGGAGAGACCCAGTACTTC.

This rearrangement joins TRBV18 to TRBJ2-7; unclear D gene. Germline V gene data show CDR1 as KGHSH and CDR2 as LQKENI. This CDR3 contains 16 residues. The V end lost 0 bases, the J end lost 6 bases, and 18 bases lay between the germline ends. The CDR3 region has the DNA TGTGCCAGCTCACCACCCCTGACATCAAGCCCAATCGAGCAGTACTTC. Residues: CASSPPLTSSPIEQYF.

The chain has TRBV30 and TRBJ2-2; D unclear. The V end lost 4 bases, the J end lost 3 bases, and 9 bases lay between the germline ends. The CDR3 length is 13 residues. Per germline, CDR1 GTSNPN and CDR2 SVGIG (reference sequence). The CDR3 sequence: CAWNQVDTGELFF. The CDR3 region has the DNA TGTGCCTGGAACCAGGTGGACACCGGGGAGCTGTTTTTT.

This chain links TRBV5-1 with TRBJ2-3; 9 bases align to TRBD2. Trimming removed 2 bases from V and 6 bases from J; junction bases left unmatched: 7. The CDR3 has 15 amino acids. Germline-derived CDR1 and CDR2 are SGHRS and YFSETQ. The CDR3 DNA reads TGCGCCAGCAGCTTCCTCCAGCGGGAGGTGGATACGCAGTATTTT. It encodes CASSFLQREVDTQYF.

This clone occurred a few times. CDR3 sequence: CASSPGGHTEAFF. DNA of the CDR3: TGTGCCAGCTCACCCGGGGGGCACACTGAAGCTTTCTTT. V gene TRBV18 combines with J gene TRBJ1-1, with a weak D call TRBD1 (6 bases). Trimming left V 3 bases short and J 3 bases short, with 8 bases between. This CDR3 is 13 amino acids long. Germline CDR1 is KGHSH and CDR2 is LQKENI.

This clone was counted a few times. The gene calls are TRBV28 and TRBJ2-1, with 9 bases fitting TRBD1. The CDR3 consists of 16 residues. Per germline, CDR1 MDHEN and CDR2 SYDVKM. V shed 6 bases, J shed 6 bases, and the junction held 12 bases outside the gene matches. CDR3 in DNA: TGTGCCAGCAGGCCAATCTCCGGGACAGGGCCCAATGAGCAGTTCTTC. Its protein is CASRPISGTGPNEQFF.

The chain is built from TRBV9 and TRBJ2-7, with 10 bases aligning to TRBD2. Per germline, CDR1 SGDLS and CDR2 YYNGEE. J gave up 6 bases and V 4 bases, and 7 bases lay outside the gene matches. The length of the CDR3 is 14 residues. The CDR3 DNA sequence: TGTGCCAGCAGCCCTGGACTAGCGGCCCTCGAGCAGTACTTC. Protein sequence: CASSPGLAALEQYF.

V usage is TRBV28 and J usage is TRBJ2-7; the match to TRBD1 covers 8 bases. Losses at the gene ends were 6 bases for V and 2 bases for J; bases not matched to a gene: 6. The CDR3 has 14 amino acids. Germline lookup yields CDR1 MDHEN and CDR2 SYDVKM. The CDR3 DNA reads as TGTGCCAGCAGGCGACAGGGGTCCGCCTACGAGCAGTACTTC. Translated, it gives CASRRQGSAYEQYF.

In its sample, this clone was seen a few times. The rearrangement joins TRBV5-1 to TRBJ2-7; 9 nucleotides agree with TRBD1. Germline trimming cut 4 bases from V and 5 bases from J; bases unmatched to any gene: 7. This CDR3 has 14 residues. Germline V gene lookup returns CDR1 SGHRS and CDR2 YFSETQ. The DNA for the CDR3 is TGCGCCAGCAGCCCCCGGGACAGGGCCCACGAGCAGTACTTC. This encodes CASSPRDRAHEQYF.

The chain combines TRBV5-4 with TRBJ2-1; TRBD2 aligns across 9 bases. J lost 8 bases, V lost 4 bases, and 7 bases had no gene match. The CDR3 covers 14 residues. The V gene's germline CDR1 is SGHNT and CDR2 YYREEE (reference sequence). The CDR3 nucleotides read TGTGCCAGCAGCCATTCCGGGACTAGCTATGAGCAGTTCTTC. Translated, it gives CASSHSGTSYEQFF.

This clone showed up just a few times. The chain links TRBV14 to TRBJ2-7; 10 positions match TRBD1. J gave up 4 bases and V 3 bases, and 6 bases lay outside the gene matches. Germline-derived CDR1 and CDR2 are SGHDN and FVKESK. The CDR3 is 15 amino acids. The CDR3 DNA follows: TGTGCCAGCAGCCACCGACAGGGGGCTGCGTACGAGCAGTACTTC. Translating gives CASSHRQGAAYEQYF.

The rearrangement links TRBV5-6 to TRBJ1-1, with TRBD1 identical over 8 bases. V shed 2 bases and J 7 bases; nucleotides not matched to a gene: 10. The CDR3 totals 15 residues. Germline V gene data show CDR1 as SGHDT and CDR2 as YYEEEE. The CDR3 nucleotides are TGTGCCAGCAGCTTTAGGTCAGGGGGCATTCTTGAAGCTTTCTTT. This gives the protein CASSFRSGGILEAFF.

V is TRBV18 and J is TRBJ2-7; 8 positions match TRBD1. Germline assignment: CDR1 KGHSH and CDR2 LQKENI. Losses at the gene ends were 2 bases for V and 2 bases for J; bases not matched to a gene: 2. The CDR3 loop spans 14 amino acids. The CDR3 region has the DNA TGTGCCAGCTCACCATCACAGGGGGCCTACGAGCAGTACTTC. It is translated as CASSPSQGAYEQYF.

This chain links TRBV7-9 with TRBJ1-5; unclear D gene. Trimming pared 6 bases from V and 3 bases from J, leaving 6 bases between. CDR3 size: 12 residues. Germline V gene sequence: CDR1 SEHNR, CDR2 FQNEAQ (reference sequence). The CDR3 DNA is TGTGCCAGCAGTCCCAACAATCAGCCCCAGCATTTT. It yields the protein CASSPNNQPQHF.

The chain uses TRBV6-6 and TRBJ2-7; D remains ambiguous. The V gene lost 2 bases and the J gene lost 2 bases, with 10 bases spanning the gap. The CDR3 is made up of 14 amino acids. Germline V gene lookup returns CDR1 MNHNY and CDR2 SVGAGI (reference sequence). The CDR3 DNA reads as TGTGCCAGCAGTTACATACTAACCACCTACGAGCAGTACTTC. Translated, it gives CASSYILTTYEQYF.

This clone came up a few times. The chain couples TRBV6-4 to TRBJ2-7; 10 nucleotides agree with TRBD2. Losses at the gene ends were 4 bases for V and 5 bases for J; bases not matched to a gene: 2. This CDR3 has 13 residues. The germline V gene has CDR1 MRHNA and CDR2 SNTAGT. Here the CDR3 DNA reads TGTGCCAGCAGTGGGCTAGCGGGAGACGAGCAGTACTTC. The encoded protein is CASSGLAGDEQYF.

Only a few counts were recorded for this clone. The chain links TRBV7-9 to TRBJ1-1; D not resolved. The germline V gene encodes CDR1 SEHNR and CDR2 FQNEAQ (reference sequence). The V end lost 0 bases, the J end lost 10 bases, and 12 bases lay between the germline ends. This CDR3 comprises 13 residues. The CDR3 nucleotides read TGTGCCAGCAGCTTAGCTCCGGAGGGCCTAGCTTTCTTT. It encodes CASSLAPEGLAFF.

V and J are TRBV7-2 and TRBJ2-2, with D possibly TRBD2 on 5 matching bases. Per the germline V gene, CDR1 is SGHTA and CDR2 is FQGNSA. The CDR3 is 16 residues long. The V end was cut by 0 bases, the J end by 6 bases, with 14 bases between. This CDR3 reads CASSLAGVRGAGELFF. The CDR3, as DNA: TGTGCCAGCAGCTTAGCGGGAGTTCGTGGGGCCGGGGAGCTGTTTTTT.

This clone appeared a few times. The V gene is TRBV9, the J gene TRBJ2-7; 9 bases align to TRBD1. The CDR3 contains 15 residues. CDR1 and CDR2 (germline): SGDLS, YYNGEE. Trimming took 3 bases from V and 2 from J; bases not matched to a gene: 6. This CDR3 is CASSADRGGTYEQYF. CDR3 DNA sequence: TGTGCCAGCAGCGCGGACAGGGGTGGGACCTACGAGCAGTACTTC.

This clone was counted a few times. The genes are TRBV2 and TRBJ2-7; D might be TRBD1 (5 bases). Germline V lookup: CDR1 SNHLY, CDR2 FYNNEI. This CDR3 spans 11 amino acids. With 8 bases removed from V and 6 bases from J, the gap between germline ends came to 11 bases. CDR3 nucleotides: TGTGCCAGCGACCAGGGTGGCGAGCAGTACTTC. It translates to CASDQGGEQYF.

This clone was picked up a small number of times. This chain joins TRBV30 and TRBJ2-7; 7 bases fit TRBD1. Germline CDR1 is GTSNPN and CDR2 is SVGIG (reference sequence). The CDR3 contains 11 residues. The CDR3 loop is CAGDSAYEQYF. The CDR3 coding sequence is TGTGCTGGGGACAGCGCCTACGAGCAGTACTTC.

This clone appeared once. This sample includes further DNA sequences coding for the same CDR3. The chain recombines TRBV7-2 with TRBJ1-5; TRBD1 is a possible D gene (6 bases). The V gene lost 0 bases and the J gene lost 1 base, with 7 bases spanning the gap. Germline-derived CDR1 and CDR2 are SGHTA and FQGNSA. The CDR3 spans 15 residues. The CDR3 loop is CASSLAGGSNQPQHF. CDR3 sequence (DNA): TGTGCCAGCAGCTTAGCAGGGGGAAGCAATCAGCCCCAGCATTTT.